This passage covers 14 T cell receptor beta chains from one sample sequenced in a study of blood T cell repertoires in COVID-19. TCRdb's table, derived via immunoSEQ multiplex PCR, lists solely in-frame clones and lacks some. Of more than 300,000 clones in the sample, around nine tenths are singletons; the top ten hold 7% to 8%. Sequenced input: peripheral blood. The origin of the receptors is a woman aged 70-85 years with COVID-19, enrolled during active disease.

This chain links TRBV24-1 with TRBJ2-1, with D possibly being TRBD1 (6 bases). V lost 7 bases and J 10 bases, leaving 13 bases between the germline ends. This CDR3 spans 12 amino acids. CDR1 and CDR2 (germline): KGHDR, SFDVKD. CDR3 in amino acids: CATRTTGWEQFF. CDR3 DNA sequence: TGTGCCACCAGAACAACAGGGTGGGAGCAGTTCTTC.

The chain employs TRBV5-6 and TRBJ2-7, with 9 bases fitting TRBD2. Losses at the gene ends were 4 bases for V and 1 base for J; bases not matched to a gene: 3. The CDR3 is made up of 14 amino acids. CDR1 SGHDT and CDR2 YYEEEE come from the germline V gene. The CDR3 is CASSRSGGSYEQYF. The DNA of the CDR3 is TGTGCCAGCAGCAGGAGCGGGGGGTCCTACGAGCAGTACTTC.

There are a few counts of this clone. The V and J genes are TRBV21-1 and TRBJ1-5; the table's D call TRBD1 went unverified against the DNA. TRBV21-1 constitutes a pseudogene. This CDR3 spans 16 amino acids. The CDR3 nucleotides are TGTGCCAGCAGCAAGCTCTACAGGGGGCGCGATCAGCCCCAGCATTTT. Translation gives CASSKLYRGRDQPQHF.

This chain connects TRBV18 to TRBJ1-2, with 7 positions matching TRBD1. V shed 3 bases and J 4 bases; nucleotides not matched to a gene: 8. CDR3 length equals 15 residues. Germline V lookup: CDR1 KGHSH, CDR2 LQKENI. The CDR3 DNA sequence: TGTGCCAGCTCACCCTCCGGGACAGAGACCTATGGCTACACCTTC. Protein product: CASSPSGTETYGYTF.

This clone was recorded once. The CDR3 DNA reads TGTGCCAGTAGTATAGTAGCAGGGTATGGGAAGACTGAAGCTTTCTTT. The encoded protein is CASSIVAGYGKTEAFF. V and J are TRBV19 and TRBJ1-1, with a tentative D call TRBD1 (5 bases). V gave up 1 base and J gave up 5 bases, with 17 bases separating them. The CDR3 consists of 16 residues. The germline V gene has CDR1 LNHDA and CDR2 SQIVND (reference sequence).

The rearrangement joins TRBV6-5 to TRBJ2-1; 13 bases map to TRBD2. V was clipped by 2 bases and J by 10 bases; unmatched bases: 5. CDR1 and CDR2 (germline): MNHEY, SVGAGI. This CDR3 has 15 residues. The CDR3: CASSYRLAGGREQFF. CDR3 nucleotide sequence: TGTGCCAGCAGTTACCGACTAGCGGGGGGTAGGGAGCAGTTCTTC.

The chain couples TRBV6-5 to TRBJ1-6; 7 bases agree with TRBD1. Germline CDR1 MNHEY, CDR2 SVGAGI. The length of the CDR3 is 14 residues. V was pared by 11 bases and J by 8 bases, with 12 bases of the junction left unmatched. CDR3 nucleotides: TGTGCCTCATCCAGACAGGGTCGGGATTCACCCCTCCACTTT. Its protein product is CASSRQGRDSPLHF.

The rearrangement links TRBV27 to TRBJ1-6; D call uncertain. The CDR3 runs to 18 residues. Looked up from germline, CDR1 is MNHEY and CDR2 is SMNVEV (reference sequence). Trimming removed 4 bases from V and 8 bases from J, with 24 bases in between. CDR3 amino acids: CASSSRVGYGGQDSPLHF. The DNA of the CDR3 is TGTGCCAGCAGTTCAAGAGTCGGATACGGAGGCCAGGATTCACCCCTCCACTTT.

This chain joins TRBV7-6 and TRBJ2-3; 8 nucleotides align to TRBD2. This CDR3 has 16 residues. The germline V gene has CDR1 SGHVS and CDR2 FNYEAQ. V trimming: 3 bases; J trimming: 5 bases; junction bases outside the gene matches: 10. The CDR3 region has the DNA TGTGCCAGCAGCTTGGGCCGGGGGGGCCCGAGAGATACGCAGTATTTT. Encoded protein: CASSLGRGGPRDTQYF.

In the case of this clone: Other nucleotide sequences from this sample produce the same CDR3. This rearrangement joins TRBV5-6 to TRBJ1-1; D gene ambiguous. The CDR3 length is 13 residues. The V end lost 2 bases, the J end lost 0 bases, and 5 bases lay between the germline ends. Germline CDR1 SGHDT, CDR2 YYEEEE. CDR3 protein: CASSFSVNTEAFF. CDR3 in DNA: TGTGCCAGCAGCTTCTCAGTGAACACTGAAGCTTTCTTT.

The table lists this clone with a count of one. The V gene is TRBV5-8, the J gene TRBJ2-7, with 12 bases lining up with TRBD2. The CDR3 loop spans 14 amino acids. Germline V gives CDR1 SGHTS, CDR2 YDEGEE. Trimming took 4 bases from V and 6 from J; bases not matched to a gene: 5. The CDR3, as DNA: TGTGCCAGCAGCCTAGCGGGGGGGCCTGGCGAGCAGTACTTC. This codes for CASSLAGGPGEQYF.

The V gene is TRBV9, the J gene TRBJ1-4; D is undetermined. The germline CDR1 and CDR2 sequences are SGDLS and YYNGEE. Trimming shortened V by 3 bases and J by 8 bases, and 14 bases separated the two germline ends. The CDR3 contains 14 residues. The CDR3 DNA follows: TGTGCCAGCAGCGGAGAGGGAATCGGGGAAAAACTGTTTTTT. Translation: CASSGEGIGEKLFF.

The rearrangement joins TRBV4-3 to TRBJ1-1; D perhaps matches TRBD1 (5 bases). V was clipped by 4 bases and J by 1 base, with 16 bases between them. There are 16 residues in the CDR3. Looked up from germline, CDR1 is LGHNA and CDR2 is YSLEER. The CDR3 nucleotides are TGCGCCAGCAGCCCTTGGCTTCAGGGTGCGAACACTGAAGCTTTCTTT. As protein: CASSPWLQGANTEAFF.

The CDR3 sequence is CASRWGQGGDTQYF. For the CDR3, the DNA is TGTGCCAGCAGATGGGGACAGGGGGGAGATACGCAGTATTTT. This chain connects TRBV21-1 to TRBJ2-3; TRBD1, the D gene given by the table, was not confirmed from the DNA. TRBV21-1 is flagged as a pseudogene. The CDR3 contains 14 residues.